The 22 T cell receptor beta chains below all came from one sample that was sequenced in a study of T-cell reconstitution after alpha-beta-depleted transplantation in children. Preparing the TCRbeta library involved the use of unique molecular identifiers. Each CDR3 protein gets one entry after TCRdb re-called the PCR reads with MiXCR. The repertoire includes about 410,000 distinct CDR3 sequences, around 20% of them detected once, and 3.8% sits in the top ten. Sequencing was performed on PBMCs from the stem cell graft donor, taken from the stem cell graft. These receptor sequences come from a human donor who donated a stem cell graft to a child with acute myeloid leukemia.

In its sample, this clonotype was seen a few times. This chain connects TRBV2 to TRBJ1-5, with D perhaps TRBD1 (5 bases). The CDR3 length is 13 residues. Per germline, CDR1 SNHLY and CDR2 FYNNEI. Trimming cost V 1 base and J 7 bases, with 8 bases left between them. The DNA of the CDR3 is TGTGCCAGCAGTGAAGGGGGCGCGCAGCCCCAGCATTTT. Translating gives CASSEGGAQPQHF.

The genes are TRBV13 and TRBJ1-2; 10 bases line up with TRBD1. V dropped 3 bases and J dropped 7; count of bases not matched to a gene: 8. The V gene's germline CDR1 is PRHDT and CDR2 FYEKMQ (reference sequence). The CDR3 totals 15 residues. The CDR3 here is CASSFQTGGNGGYTF. The CDR3 DNA follows: TGTGCCAGCAGCTTCCAGACAGGGGGCAATGGTGGCTACACCTTC.

This clonotype came up a few times. The chain links TRBV29-1 to TRBJ1-4; D might be TRBD1 (6 bases). Trimming shortened V by 0 bases and J by 11 bases, and 13 bases separated the two germline ends. Germline V gene sequence: CDR1 SQVTM, CDR2 ANQGSEA. The CDR3 runs to 13 residues. CDR3 DNA sequence: TGCAGCGTTGAAGATCTGGTCGGGGGCAAACTGTTTTTT. It is translated as CSVEDLVGGKLFF. Full variable domain (outside the CDR3, taken from reference TRBV29-1 and TRBJ1-4): SAVISQKPSRDICQRGTSLTIQCQVDSQVTMMFWYRQQPGQSLTLIATANQGSEATYESGFVIDKFPISRPNLTFSTLTVSNMSPEDSSIYLCSVEDLVGGKLFFGSGTQLSVL.

This clonotype was observed a few times. The CDR3 sequence: CSARYGAGEQYF. Written as DNA, the CDR3 is TGCAGTGCTAGGTACGGGGCTGGAGAGCAGTACTTC. The chain employs TRBV20-1 and TRBJ2-7; perhaps D is TRBD1 or TRBD2 (5 bases each). The V end was cut by 3 bases, the J end by 7 bases, with 13 bases between. Germline CDR1 reads DFQATT; CDR2 reads SNEGSKA (reference sequence). CDR3 size: 12 residues.

A few counts support this clonotype. The J gene is TRBJ2-7, the V gene TRBV6-1; D is possibly TRBD1 (5 bases). Trimming cost V 6 bases and J 3 bases, with 18 bases left between them. The CDR3 extends over 15 amino acids. CDR1 MNHNS and CDR2 SASEGT come from the germline V gene. The CDR3 protein is CASSPPSGWVYEQYF. Written as DNA, the CDR3 is TGTGCCAGCAGCCCCCCTTCAGGGTGGGTCTACGAGCAGTACTTC.

This clonotype was found a few times. The chain carries TRBV24-1 and TRBJ2-1, with 7 bases that match TRBD1. The V gene's germline CDR1 is KGHDR and CDR2 SFDVKD. The CDR3 consists of 17 residues. Trimming cost V 2 bases and J 4 bases; bases outside gene matches: 10. DNA for the CDR3: TGTGCCACCAGTGATTGGACCGGGTCAGGGGGATACAATGAGCAGTTCTTC. Its protein is CATSDWTGSGGYNEQFF.

At least ten counts were recorded for this clonotype. V gene TRBV20-1 combines with J gene TRBJ2-1; TRBD2 aligns across 15 bases. CDR3 length: 17 residues. Germline V CDR1 and CDR2: DFQATT, SNEGSKA (reference sequence). J was trimmed by 1 base and V by 3 bases; bases with no gene match: 4. CDR3 region: CSARGLAGGVSYNEQFF. The CDR3 nucleotides read TGCAGTGCTAGGGGACTAGCGGGAGGTGTGTCCTACAATGAGCAGTTCTTC.

In this sample, this clonotype turned up a few times. The V gene is TRBV25-1, the J gene TRBJ2-1; D unresolved. The CDR3 is 13 amino acids. Germline V gene data show CDR1 as MGHDK and CDR2 as SYGVNS. Trimming pared 3 bases from V and 5 bases from J, leaving 8 bases between. The CDR3 sequence: CASSDRPDNEQFF. The CDR3 DNA follows: TGTGCCAGCAGTGATCGGCCCGACAATGAGCAGTTCTTC.

The rearrangement uses TRBV10-3 and TRBJ2-1, with D hard to call. CDR3 length: 13 residues. CDR1 is ENHRY, CDR2 SYGVKD, per germline. V lost 4 bases, J lost 4 bases, and 8 bases lay in between. Here the CDR3 reads CAISGQTYNEQFF. In nucleotides, the CDR3 is TGTGCCATCAGTGGGCAGACTTACAATGAGCAGTTCTTC.

The chain employs TRBV27 and TRBJ2-3; D might be TRBD2 (5 bases). Germline V lookup: CDR1 MNHEY, CDR2 SMNVEV (reference sequence). The CDR3 covers 14 residues. V was clipped by 7 bases and J by 1 base, with 12 bases between them. The CDR3 DNA reads TGTGCCAGCACCTTCTCCGGGGGCACAGATACGCAGTATTTT. Its translation is CASTFSGGTDTQYF.

Only a few counts were recorded for this clonotype. This chain uses TRBV7-8 with TRBJ2-1; no firm D call. V was trimmed by 0 bases and J by 3 bases, leaving 9 bases between them. This CDR3 has 15 amino acids. Per germline, CDR1 SGHVS and CDR2 FQNEAQ. The CDR3 loop is CASSLAGFFYNEQFF. In DNA form, the CDR3 reads TGTGCCAGCAGCTTAGCCGGTTTTTTCTACAATGAGCAGTTCTTC.

J is TRBJ2-2 and V is TRBV11-2, with 8 positions matching TRBD2. V dropped 5 bases and J dropped 1; count of bases not matched to a gene: 6. The germline V gene has CDR1 SGHAT and CDR2 FQNNGV. This CDR3 spans 16 amino acids. The CDR3 DNA is TGTGCCAGCAGCCTTATACTAGCGGAGAACACCGGGGAGCTGTTTTTT. Translation: CASSLILAENTGELFF.

This clonotype has a handful of counts. The chain employs TRBV6-1 and TRBJ2-1, with 10 positions matching TRBD2. CDR1 and CDR2 from the germline V gene are MNHNS and SASEGT. V was clipped by 7 bases and J by 0 bases; unmatched bases: 6. The length of the CDR3 is 16 residues. CDR3 residues: CASNQRGGASYNEQFF. Here the CDR3 DNA reads TGTGCCAGCAATCAGCGGGGGGGAGCCTCCTACAATGAGCAGTTCTTC.

This clonotype was observed many times. The chain is built from TRBV29-1 and TRBJ2-1; 16 bases match TRBD2. Losses at the gene ends were 4 bases for V and 8 bases for J; bases not matched to a gene: 5. CDR1 and CDR2 (germline): SQVTM, ANQGSEA. The CDR3 extends over 15 amino acids. CDR3 loop: CSVVGGLAGGDEQFF. The CDR3 nucleotides are TGCAGCGTTGTTGGGGGACTAGCGGGAGGGGATGAGCAGTTCTTC.

This clonotype showed up many times. This chain's CDR3 is CASSYRQGRRNEQFF. CDR3 bases: TGTGCCAGCAGTTACAGGCAGGGACGGCGCAATGAGCAGTTCTTC. The chain is built from TRBV6-2 or TRBV6-3 and TRBJ2-1, with D tentatively TRBD1 or TRBD2 (5 bases each). CDR3 length: 15 amino acids. Germline CDR1 reads MNHEY; CDR2 reads SVGEGT. V dropped 2 bases and J dropped 6 bases, with 14 bases sitting between them.

This clonotype was seen repeatedly, ten times or more. This sequence joins TRBV12-3 or TRBV12-4 and TRBJ1-4; no definite D call. V was trimmed by 7 bases and J by 8 bases, leaving 11 bases between them. CDR3 length: 12 residues. The CDR3 region is CASTKTGEKLFF. The CDR3 nucleotides read TGTGCCAGCACCAAGACGGGGGAAAAACTGTTTTTT.

In its sample, this clonotype was seen many times. The chain couples TRBV29-1 to TRBJ2-1, with D possibly matching TRBD2 (6 bases). The germline V gene has CDR1 SQVTM and CDR2 ANQGSEA. V was shortened by 3 bases and J by 6 bases, with 9 bases between the two germline ends. The CDR3 has 12 amino acids. CDR3 loop: CSVEEGINEQFF. CDR3 nucleotide sequence: TGCAGCGTTGAGGAGGGTATCAATGAGCAGTTCTTC.

This chain joins TRBV29-1 and TRBJ1-1; maybe TRBD1 (6 bases). Trimming left V 4 bases short and J 1 base short, with 10 bases between. Germline V CDR1 and CDR2: SQVTM, ANQGSEA. There are 13 residues in the CDR3. CDR3 loop: CSVARTENTEAFF. DNA for the CDR3: TGCAGCGTTGCGAGGACAGAGAACACTGAAGCTTTCTTT.

This chain uses TRBV12-3 or TRBV12-4 with TRBJ2-2; the match to TRBD2 covers 7 bases. The CDR3 length is 15 residues. J gave up 2 bases and V 4 bases, and 4 bases lay outside the gene matches. The CDR3 spells CASSSRLANTGELFF. CDR3 DNA: TGTGCCAGCAGTTCTAGACTAGCTAACACCGGGGAGCTGTTTTTT.

This clonotype was found once. One end of the junction does not line up with germline, which may come from a read error. The chain uses TRBV12-3 or TRBV12-4 and TRBJ1-5; D is perhaps TRBD1 (6 bases). CDR3 size: 12 residues. CDR3 sequence: CACSLQGTRAHF. CDR3 in DNA: TGTGCCTGCAGTTTACAGGGAACTAGGGCGCATTTT.

This rearrangement joins TRBV12-3 or TRBV12-4 to TRBJ2-3; D is undetermined. The V and J ends lost 0 bases and 6 bases respectively, with 10 bases between them. This CDR3 is 14 amino acids long. CDR3 in amino acids: CASSLARNGDTQYF. The CDR3 bases are TGTGCCAGCAGTTTAGCACGTAACGGGGATACGCAGTATTTT.

Comments on this clonotype: A much larger clone lies one base from this, so it may be a read error. The V gene is TRBV6-5, the J gene TRBJ2-1; D may be TRBD1 (6 bases). The CDR3 loop spans 16 amino acids. Germline CDR1 reads MNHEY; CDR2 reads SVGAGI. CDR3: CASGYETGPSGNEQFF. The DNA for the CDR3 is TGTGCCAGCGGTTACGAGACAGGACCATCGGGCAATGAGCAGTTCTTC.